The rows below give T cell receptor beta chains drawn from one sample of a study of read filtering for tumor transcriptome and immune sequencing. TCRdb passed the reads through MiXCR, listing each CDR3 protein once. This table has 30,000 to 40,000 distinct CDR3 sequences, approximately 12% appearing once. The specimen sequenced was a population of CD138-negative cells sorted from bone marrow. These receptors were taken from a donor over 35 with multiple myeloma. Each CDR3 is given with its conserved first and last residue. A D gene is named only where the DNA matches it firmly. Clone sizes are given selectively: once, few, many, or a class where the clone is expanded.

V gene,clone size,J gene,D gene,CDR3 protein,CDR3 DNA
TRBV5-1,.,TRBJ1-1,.,CASSARTENTEAFF,TGCGCCAGCAGCGCCCGGACAGAGAACACTGAAGCTTTCTTT
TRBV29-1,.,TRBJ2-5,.,CSVSIVVRETQYF,TGCAGCGTGTCTATAGTAGTTCGAGAGACCCAGTACTTC
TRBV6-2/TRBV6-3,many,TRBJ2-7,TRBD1,CASSETGGWEQYF,TGTGCCAGCAGCGAGACAGGGGGCTGGGAGCAGTACTTC
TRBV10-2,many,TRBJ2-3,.,CASSEGPTGTDTQYF,TGCGCCAGCAGTGAGGGACCTACGGGGACGGATACGCAGTATTTT
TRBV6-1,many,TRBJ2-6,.,CASSDQATYFRPGANVLTF,TGTGCCAGCAGTGACCAAGCCACATACTTTCGGCCTGGGGCCAACGTCCTGACTTTC
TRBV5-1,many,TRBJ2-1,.,CASSLAQGPRFF,TGCGCCAGCAGCCTTGCGCAGGGGCCCCGGTTCTTC
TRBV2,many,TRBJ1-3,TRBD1,CASSLIGQGGGSGNTIYF,TGTGCCAGCAGCCTAATCGGACAGGGTGGTGGATCTGGAAACACCATATATTTT
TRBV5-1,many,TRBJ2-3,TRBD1,CASTQGDRADTQYF,TGCGCCAGCACCCAGGGGGACAGAGCAGATACGCAGTATTTT
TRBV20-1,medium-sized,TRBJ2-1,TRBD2,CSARSQRGARGNEQFF,TGCAGTGCTAGAAGTCAGCGGGGGGCCAGAGGCAATGAGCAGTTCTTC
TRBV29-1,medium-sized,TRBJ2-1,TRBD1,CSVGPGQGAYNEQFF,TGCAGCGTTGGCCCAGGACAGGGTGCCTACAATGAGCAGTTCTTC
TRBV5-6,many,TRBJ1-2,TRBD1,CASRRNRDRLHYGYTF,TGTGCCAGCAGGCGCAACCGGGACAGGCTGCACTATGGCTACACCTTC
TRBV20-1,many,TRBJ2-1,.,CSASPQPYNEQFF,TGCAGTGCTAGCCCTCAACCGTACAATGAGCAGTTCTTC
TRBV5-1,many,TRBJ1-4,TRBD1,CASSFRTGEQLFF,TGCGCCAGCAGCTTCCGGACAGGAGAACAACTGTTTTTT
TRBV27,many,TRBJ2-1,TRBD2,CASSRGGASYNEQFF,TGTGCCAGCAGTCGCGGGGGGGCCTCCTACAATGAGCAGTTCTTC
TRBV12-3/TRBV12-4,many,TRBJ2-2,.,CASSPGSYTGELFF,TGTGCCAGCAGCCCCGGGTCTTACACCGGGGAGCTGTTTTTT
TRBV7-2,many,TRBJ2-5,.,CASSLAWGETQYF,TGTGCCAGCAGCTTAGCGTGGGGGGAGACCCAGTACTTC
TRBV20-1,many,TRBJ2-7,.,CSAPGGHEQYF,TGCAGTGCCCCGGGGGGCCACGAGCAGTACTTC
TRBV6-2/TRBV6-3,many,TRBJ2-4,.,CASSGGNDPSNIQYF,TGTGCCAGCAGTGGTGGAAATGATCCATCAAACATTCAGTACTTC
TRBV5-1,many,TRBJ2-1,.,CASSSTSNEQFF,TGCGCCAGCAGCTCCACGTCGAATGAGCAGTTCTTC
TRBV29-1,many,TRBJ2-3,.,CSVEPTGMDTQYF,TGCAGCGTTGAACCCACGGGAATGGATACGCAGTATTTT
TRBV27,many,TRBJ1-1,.,CASSPRGSNTEAFF,TGTGCCAGCAGTCCCCGGGGGTCTAACACTGAAGCTTTCTTT
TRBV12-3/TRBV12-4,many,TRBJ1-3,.,CASDSRGGNTIYF,TGTGCCAGCGACAGCCGAGGTGGAAACACCATATATTTT
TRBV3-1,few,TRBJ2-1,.,CASSQAGEQFF,TGTGCCAGCAGCCAAGCGGGGGAGCAGTTCTTC
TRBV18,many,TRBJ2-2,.,CASSRSWGATGELFF,TGTGCCAGCTCGAGAAGTTGGGGGGCGACCGGGGAGCTGTTTTTT
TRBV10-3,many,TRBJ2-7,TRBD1,CAISERGQDYEQYF,TGTGCCATCAGTGAACGCGGACAGGACTACGAGCAGTACTTC
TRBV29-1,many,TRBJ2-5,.,CSAEERVETQYF,TGCAGCGCTGAGGAGAGGGTCGAGACCCAGTACTTC
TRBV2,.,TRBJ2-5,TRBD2,CAARAGGPRETQYF,TGTGCCGCGAGGGCGGGGGGACCTCGGGAGACCCAGTACTTC
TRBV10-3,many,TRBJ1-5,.,CAISESSGYNQPQHF,TGTGCCATCAGTGAGTCATCCGGTTACAATCAGCCCCAGCATTTT
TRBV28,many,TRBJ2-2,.,CASRGPNTGELFF,TGTGCCAGCAGGGGTCCGAACACCGGGGAGCTGTTTTTT
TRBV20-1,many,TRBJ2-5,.,CSARVPGIRETQYF,TGCAGTGCTAGAGTCCCAGGGATTAGGGAGACCCAGTACTTC
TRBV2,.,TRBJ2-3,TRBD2,CASSESTSGSKGEDTQYF,TGTGCCAGCAGTGAATCGACTAGCGGGAGCAAGGGGGAAGATACGCAGTATTTT
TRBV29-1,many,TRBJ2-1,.,CSVEEGQGRSYNEQFF,TGCAGCGTTGAAGAAGGGCAGGGAAGGTCCTACAATGAGCAGTTCTTC
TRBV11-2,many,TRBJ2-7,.,CASSRGAYEQYF,TGTGCCAGCAGCAGGGGGGCCTACGAGCAGTACTTC
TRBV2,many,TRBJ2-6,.,CASIPGANVLTF,TGTGCCAGCATACCCGGGGCCAACGTCCTGACTTTC
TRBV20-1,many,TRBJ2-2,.,CSARKGNTGELFF,TGCAGTGCTAGGAAAGGGAACACCGGGGAGCTGTTTTTT
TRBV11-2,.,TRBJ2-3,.,CASSLWLAGAGDTQYF,TGTGCCAGCAGCTTATGGTTGGCGGGGGCCGGGGATACGCAGTATTTT
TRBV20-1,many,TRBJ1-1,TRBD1,CSAFRDRGWSEAFF,TGCAGTGCTTTCCGGGACAGGGGATGGTCTGAAGCTTTCTTT
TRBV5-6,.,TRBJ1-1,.,CASSLLGHLNTEAFF,TGTGCCAGCAGCTTGTTGGGACATCTGAACACTGAAGCTTTCTTT
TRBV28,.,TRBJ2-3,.,CASSLGAGGNPDTQYF,TGTGCCAGCAGTTTGGGCGCCGGGGGCAATCCAGATACGCAGTATTTT
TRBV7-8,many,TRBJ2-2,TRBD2,CASSRSGANTGELFF,TGTGCCAGCAGCCGTAGCGGGGCGAACACCGGGGAGCTGTTTTTT
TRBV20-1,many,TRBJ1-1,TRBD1,CSARQTGGTEAFF,TGCAGTGCTAGACAGACAGGGGGTACTGAAGCTTTCTTT
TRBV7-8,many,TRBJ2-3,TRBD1,CASSPRTGELTDTQYF,TGTGCCAGCAGCCCCAGGACAGGGGAATTGACAGATACGCAGTATTTT
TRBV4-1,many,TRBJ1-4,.,CASSLRTDEKLFF,TGCGCCAGCAGCCTTCGGACCGATGAAAAACTGTTTTTT
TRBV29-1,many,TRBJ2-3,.,CSVESGSDTQYF,TGCAGCGTTGAATCAGGGTCCGATACGCAGTATTTT
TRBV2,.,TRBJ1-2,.,CDSRRDGGYTF,TGTGACAGCAGGCGAGATGGGGGCTACACCTTC
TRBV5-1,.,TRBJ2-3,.,CASSLAGRTATDTQYF,TGCGCCAGCAGCTTGGCCGGGCGTACCGCCACAGATACGCAGTATTTT
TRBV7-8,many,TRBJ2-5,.,CASSPLLGETQYF,TGTGCCAGCAGCCCGCTACTCGGTGAAACCCAGTACTTC
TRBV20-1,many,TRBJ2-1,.,CSARDLNGGTYNEQFF,TGCAGTGCTAGAGATTTAAACGGGGGAACGTACAATGAGCAGTTCTTC
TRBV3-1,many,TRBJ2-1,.,CASSPSSGRQFF,TGTGCCAGCAGCCCTAGCAGTGGGCGGCAGTTCTTC
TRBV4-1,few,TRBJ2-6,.,CASSPDGRAGANVLTF,TGCGCCAGCAGCCCAGATGGACGGGCCGGGGCCAACGTCCTGACTTTC
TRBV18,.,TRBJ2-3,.,CASSRPIPEDTQYF,TGTGCCAGCTCACGTCCGATACCTGAAGATACGCAGTATTTT
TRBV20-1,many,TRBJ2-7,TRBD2,CSARLAGSYEQYF,TGCAGTGCAAGACTAGCGGGCAGCTACGAGCAGTACTTC
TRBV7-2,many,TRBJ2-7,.,CASSLAWGVYEQYF,TGTGCCAGCAGCTTAGCTTGGGGGGTCTACGAGCAGTACTTC
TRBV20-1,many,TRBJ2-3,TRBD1,CSATSRGPGTDTQYF,TGCAGTGCTACCAGCAGGGGGCCCGGCACAGATACGCAGTATTTT